Below, 25 T cell receptor beta chains from the same sample are listed, as sequenced in a study of OX40 agonist ivuxolimab in advanced cancers. The repertoire was sequenced with immunoSEQ multiplex PCR; TCRdb's copy has only in-frame clones and lacks some. Of 55,000 to 90,000 clones listed, around 88% were seen once; the top ten hold 0.7% to 1%. Here the sequenced sample was CD4+ or CD8+ T cells sorted from blood, taken in a trial of the OX40 agonist ivuxolimab. These TCRs come from an adult with an advanced solid tumor such as melanoma, head and neck, liver or kidney cancer.

This clone was observed a single time. V and J are TRBV2 and TRBJ2-2; D may be TRBD2 (6 bases). The CDR3 loop spans 17 amino acids. Trimming took off 1 base at V and 3 bases at J, with 15 bases between the two ends. Germline V gene lookup returns CDR1 SNHLY and CDR2 FYNNEI. The CDR3 DNA reads TGTGCCAGCAGTGAAGGGGACTTAACTAGGGACACCGGGGAGCTGTTTTTT. Encoded protein: CASSEGDLTRDTGELFF.

Worth noting for this clone: An end of the junction differs from the germline gene, which may be a read error. The chain's CDR3 is CASSPDGARNKFF. CDR3 nucleotides: TGTGCTAGCAGCCCCGATGGGGCAAGGAACAAGTTCTTC. The chain uses TRBV7-7 and TRBJ2-1; maybe TRBD1 (5 bases). The CDR3 spans 13 residues. From germline, CDR1 is SSHAT and CDR2 FNYEAQ (reference sequence).

The J gene is TRBJ1-4, the V gene TRBV30; no clear D. The V end was cut by 3 bases, the J end by 4 bases, with 15 bases between. Per germline, CDR1 GTSNPN and CDR2 SVGIG (reference sequence). This CDR3 has 15 residues. The CDR3 DNA sequence: TGTGCCTGGAGGATGGACGCTTCGGGTAATGAAAAACTGTTTTTT. The encoded protein is CAWRMDASGNEKLFF.

The chain is built from TRBV18 and TRBJ2-7, with 8 bases identical to TRBD1. V was pared by 6 bases and J by 0 bases, with 4 bases of the junction left unmatched. This CDR3 has 14 residues. Germline V gives CDR1 KGHSH, CDR2 LQKENI. CDR3 amino acids: CASSRQGASYEQYF. CDR3 nucleotides: TGTGCCAGCTCCCGGCAGGGGGCCTCCTACGAGCAGTACTTC. Full variable domain (missing parts from reference TRBV18 and TRBJ2-7): NAGVMQNPRHLVRRRGQEARLRCSPMKGHSHVYWYRQLPEEGLKFMVYLQKENIIDESGMPKERFSAEFPKEGPSILRIQQVVRGDSAAYFCASSRQGASYEQYFGPGTRLTVT.

The chain combines TRBV28 with TRBJ2-7; no firm D call. Per germline, CDR1 MDHEN and CDR2 SYDVKM. Trimming took off 1 base at V and 2 bases at J, with 6 bases between the two ends. CDR3 length equals 13 residues. The CDR3 region has the DNA TGTGCCAGCAGTTTATATAGCCCCTACGAGCAGTACTTC. The encoded protein is CASSLYSPYEQYF.

The V gene is TRBV10-3, the J gene TRBJ2-7, with 8 positions matching TRBD2. CDR1 ENHRY and CDR2 SYGVKD come from the germline V gene. This CDR3 region has 15 residues. V shed 2 bases, J shed 3 bases, and the junction held 6 bases outside the gene matches. The CDR3: CAISEDHAGGYEQYF. CDR3 sequence (DNA): TGTGCCATCAGTGAGGATCATGCGGGAGGCTACGAGCAGTACTTC.

In its sample, this clone was seen a few times. The chain carries TRBV5-1 and TRBJ2-5; TRBD2 matches at 14 bases. CDR3 length: 15 amino acids. CDR1 SGHRS and CDR2 YFSETQ come from the germline V gene. V gave up 4 bases and J gave up 5 bases; unmatched junction bases: 4. As DNA, the CDR3 is TGCGCCAGCAGCGTCCGACTAGCGGGGGGGGAGACCCAGTACTTC. Protein sequence: CASSVRLAGGETQYF.

V and J are TRBV5-1 and TRBJ2-7; D is ambiguous. This CDR3 is built from 13 residues. The germline V gene has CDR1 SGHRS and CDR2 YFSETQ. Trimming cost V 0 bases and J 2 bases, with 6 bases left between them. The CDR3, as DNA: TGCGCCAGCAGCTTGGCGCAGCCCTACGAGCAGTACTTC. Translating gives CASSLAQPYEQYF.

This chain joins TRBV5-1 and TRBJ1-4; 7 positions agree with TRBD1. This CDR3 comprises 14 residues. Germline loops: CDR1 SGHRS, CDR2 YFSETQ. V dropped 3 bases and J dropped 4; count of bases not matched to a gene: 3. CDR3 protein: CASSSGDSNEKLFF. The DNA for the CDR3 is TGCGCCAGCAGCTCGGGGGACAGTAATGAAAAACTGTTTTTT.

The rearrangement links TRBV4-2 to TRBJ2-2; D gene unclear. The CDR3 totals 14 residues. CDR1 LGHNA and CDR2 YNFKEQ come from the germline V gene. The V end lost 2 bases, the J end lost 7 bases, and 11 bases lay between the germline ends. The CDR3 nucleotides read TGTGCCAGCAGCCAATCTCTTCTAGTCGGGGAGCTGTTTTTT. Protein sequence: CASSQSLLVGELFF.

With respect to this clone: Other DNA sequences within the sample encode an identical CDR3. The CDR3 nucleotides are TGCGCCAGCAGCTTGGGGGGGGCCAGCAATCAGCCCCAGCATTTT. Amino acid sequence: CASSLGGASNQPQHF. V usage is TRBV5-1 and J usage is TRBJ1-5, with D tentatively TRBD1 (6 bases). Germline V gene lookup returns CDR1 SGHRS and CDR2 YFSETQ. V dropped 0 bases and J dropped 1 base, with 8 bases sitting between them. The CDR3 consists of 15 residues. Full variable domain (remainder filled in from reference TRBV5-1 and TRBJ1-5): KAGVTQTPRYLIKTRGQQVTLSCSPISGHRSVSWYQQTPGQGLQFLFEYFSETQRNKGNFPGRFSGRQFSNSRSEMNVSTLELGDSALYLCASSLGGASNQPQHFGDGTRLSIL.

This chain joins TRBV19 and TRBJ1-4; a weak D match, TRBD1 (5 bases). The ends were cut back, 3 bases at V and 5 bases at J, with 10 bases in the middle. The CDR3 runs 14 residues. Per the germline V gene, CDR1 is LNHDA and CDR2 is SQIVND (reference sequence). The CDR3 coding sequence is TGTGCCAGTAGTATCCCCCACAGGAATGAAAAACTGTTTTTT. Translation gives CASSIPHRNEKLFF. The full variable domain, in which reference TRBV19 and TRBJ1-4 provide the parts outside the CDR3, is DGGITQSPKYLFRKEGQNVTLSCEQNLNHDAMYWYRQDPGQGLRLIYYSQIVNDFQKGDIAEGYSVSREKKESFPLTVTSAQKNPTAFYLCASSIPHRNEKLFFGSGTQLSVL.

V is TRBV5-6 and J is TRBJ2-7; D uncertain. The germline V gene encodes CDR1 SGHDT and CDR2 YYEEEE. The V end lost 1 base, the J end lost 6 bases, and 14 bases lay between the germline ends. The CDR3 runs to 14 residues. The CDR3 reads CASSLRGRRSEQYF. The CDR3, as DNA: TGTGCCAGCAGCTTGCGCGGAAGACGGAGCGAGCAGTACTTC.

The chain links TRBV19 to TRBJ2-3, with D tentatively TRBD2 (5 bases). The germline gives CDR1 LNHDA, CDR2 SQIVND (reference sequence). This CDR3 has 15 residues. Trimming cost V 6 bases and J 2 bases, with 15 bases left between them. The CDR3 loop reads CASSPVWETTDTQYF. The CDR3 nucleotides read TGTGCCAGTAGCCCGGTTTGGGAGACCACAGATACGCAGTATTTT.

The V gene is TRBV6-5, the J gene TRBJ1-3; possible D gene TRBD1, 5 bases. Germline V lookup: CDR1 MNHEY, CDR2 SVGAGI. Deletions cut 0 bases from V and 2 bases from J, with 8 bases between. The length of the CDR3 is 15 residues. Here the CDR3 reads CASSYSTETGNTIYF. The CDR3 DNA reads TGTGCCAGCAGTTACTCGACAGAGACTGGAAACACCATATATTTT.

This chain uses TRBV6-4 with TRBJ2-1; D may be TRBD1 or TRBD2 (6 bases each). The CDR3 runs to 13 residues. V lost 2 bases and J 12 bases, leaving 14 bases between the germline ends. Germline CDR1 and CDR2: MRHNA and SNTAGT. DNA for the CDR3: TGTGCCAGCAGTGACCAGCCCGGGGGCTGGCAGTTCTTC. This translates into CASSDQPGGWQFF.

The V and J genes are TRBV4-3 and TRBJ1-3; no reliable D call. The CDR3 runs to 15 residues. Germline V lookup: CDR1 LGHNA, CDR2 YSLEER. Trimming stripped 0 bases from V and 4 bases from J, with 10 bases between. The CDR3 DNA reads TGCGCCAGCAGCCAAGAGGGCCGGGGAGGAAACACCATATATTTT. Translation gives CASSQEGRGGNTIYF.

This chain links TRBV2 with TRBJ2-7, with a tentative D call TRBD1 (7 bases). The CDR3 extends over 16 amino acids. V shed 3 bases and J shed 0 bases, with 15 bases lying between them. Germline CDR1 reads SNHLY; CDR2 reads FYNNEI. CDR3 nucleotide sequence: TGTGCCAGCAGTGACGGGACAGTCGGGAGCTCCTACGAGCAGTACTTC. Protein: CASSDGTVGSSYEQYF. The entire variable domain, with the rest obtained from reference TRBV2 and TRBJ2-7, is as follows: EPEVTQTPSHQVTQMGQEVILRCVPISNHLYFYWYRQILGQKVEFLVSFYNNEISEKSEIFDDQFSVERPDGSNFTLKIRSTKLEDSAMYFCASSDGTVGSSYEQYFGPGTRLTVT.

The gene calls are TRBV4-1 and TRBJ2-5; weak D call: TRBD1 (6 bases). Germline V gene sequence: CDR1 MGHRA, CDR2 YSYEKL. Trimming shortened V by 2 bases and J by 0 bases, and 10 bases separated the two germline ends. This CDR3 has 15 amino acids. The CDR3 reads CASSQTGTYQETQYF. CDR3 sequence (DNA): TGCGCCAGCAGCCAAACAGGGACGTACCAAGAGACCCAGTACTTC.

The V call is TRBV7-9, the J call TRBJ2-7; the match to TRBD1 covers 7 bases. This CDR3 comprises 19 residues. The ends lost 5 bases at V and 3 bases at J; junction bases unmatched: 22. Germline CDR1 is SEHNR and CDR2 is FQNEAQ (reference sequence). The CDR3 loop reads CASSLPVTGIGVKYYEQYF. CDR3 DNA sequence: TGTGCCAGCAGCCTCCCGGTGACAGGGATAGGGGTTAAATACTACGAGCAGTACTTC.

This clone is medium-sized. The J gene is TRBJ1-6, the V gene TRBV5-1, with TRBD1 as a possible D gene (5 bases). Trimming took off 0 bases at V and 5 bases at J, with 9 bases between the two ends. The CDR3 spans 15 residues. Germline CDR1 is SGHRS and CDR2 is YFSETQ. The CDR3 DNA reads TGCGCCAGCAGCTTGGGGTCGGGGGATAATTCACCCCTCCACTTT. It encodes CASSLGSGDNSPLHF.

This chain connects TRBV5-1 to TRBJ1-6; a possible D gene is TRBD1 (6 bases). Germline V gene data show CDR1 as SGHRS and CDR2 as YFSETQ. Trimming stripped 7 bases from V and 9 bases from J, with 17 bases between. CDR3 length: 14 amino acids. CDR3 residues: CASGEGGGGSPLHF. CDR3 coding DNA: TGCGCCAGCGGAGAGGGGGGGGGTGGTTCACCCCTCCACTTT.

This clone came up a few times. The CDR3 DNA reads as TGCGCCAGCAGCTCAAATAATTCACCCCTCCACTTT. Protein: CASSSNNSPLHF. This rearrangement joins TRBV5-1 to TRBJ1-6, with unresolved D. V lost 3 bases to trimming and J lost 5 bases, with 3 bases between them. The CDR3 runs to 12 residues. Germline V CDR1 and CDR2: SGHRS, YFSETQ.

The V call is TRBV6-6, the J call TRBJ2-3; TRBD2 agrees at 7 bases. Germline CDR1 reads MNHNY; CDR2 reads SVGAGI (reference sequence). CDR3 length equals 14 residues. With V trimmed by 5 bases and J by 4 bases, 6 bases remained unmatched. CDR3 nucleotide sequence: TGTGCCAGCAGTCCCAAGGCGGGGGCAGATACGCAGTATTTT. Its protein is CASSPKAGADTQYF.

Note on this clone: Other DNA sequences in the sample encode the same CDR3. The chain links TRBV28 to TRBJ2-7; no clear D. The CDR3 has 12 residues. Per germline, CDR1 MDHEN and CDR2 SYDVKM. V lost 3 bases, J lost 1 base, and 4 bases lay in between. CDR3 bases: TGTGCCAGCAGTTTGGGGTCCTACGAGCAGTACTTC. Amino acids: CASSLGSYEQYF.